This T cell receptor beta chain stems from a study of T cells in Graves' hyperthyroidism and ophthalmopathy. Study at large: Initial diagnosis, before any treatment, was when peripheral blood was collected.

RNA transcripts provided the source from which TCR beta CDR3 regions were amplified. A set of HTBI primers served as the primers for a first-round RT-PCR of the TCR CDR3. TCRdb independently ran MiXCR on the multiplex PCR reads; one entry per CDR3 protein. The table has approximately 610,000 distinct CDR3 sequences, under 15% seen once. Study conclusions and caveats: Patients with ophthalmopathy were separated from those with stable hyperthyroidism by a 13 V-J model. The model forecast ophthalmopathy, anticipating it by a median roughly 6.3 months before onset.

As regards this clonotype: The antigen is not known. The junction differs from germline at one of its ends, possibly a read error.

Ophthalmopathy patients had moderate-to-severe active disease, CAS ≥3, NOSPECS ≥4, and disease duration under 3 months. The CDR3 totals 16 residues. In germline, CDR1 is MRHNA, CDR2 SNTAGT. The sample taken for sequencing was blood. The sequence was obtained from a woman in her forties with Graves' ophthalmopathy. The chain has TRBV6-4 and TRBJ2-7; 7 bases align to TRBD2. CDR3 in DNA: TGTGCCAGCAGTGCGGTATCACCTTCCCCGGGAGGCGAGCAGTGCTTC. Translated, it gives CASSAVSPSPGGEQCF.